This T cell receptor (beta chain) was obtained from a study of blood T cell repertoires in COVID-19. Background on the study: Acute and convalescent COVID-19 samples came from the United States, Italy and Spain.

The CDR3 spans 17 residues. Germline V gene lookup returns CDR1 MGHRA and CDR2 YSYEKL. The V end lost 3 bases, the J end lost 0 bases, and 12 bases lay between the germline ends. Original processing methods: Counts of nucleated cells, estimated from reference gene primer amplification, were obtained. Generated by immunoSEQ multiplex PCR, the TCRdb table keeps only in-frame clones and is missing some. From that table come the V and J calls and clone size; the DNA was used to work out D and trimming. The sample includes about 460,000 clones, approximately 91% of them seen just once. This clone was counted once. Individuals drawn from 20 to 25 US areas were roughly 18 to 95 years old. Each recovered donor of Cohort 3 presented with two negative PCRs, clearance, or symptom resolution.

The TCR sequence derives from a woman aged 60 to 75 who had recovered from COVID-19. The sequenced sample consisted of PBMCs or T cells enriched from blood (not recorded which). The chain uses TRBV4-1 and TRBJ1-6; D call uncertain. CDR3 bases: TGCGCCAGCAGCCATACGGCTGCTAGCTCCTATAATTCACCCCTCCACTTT. Translating it yields CASSHTAASSYNSPLHF.